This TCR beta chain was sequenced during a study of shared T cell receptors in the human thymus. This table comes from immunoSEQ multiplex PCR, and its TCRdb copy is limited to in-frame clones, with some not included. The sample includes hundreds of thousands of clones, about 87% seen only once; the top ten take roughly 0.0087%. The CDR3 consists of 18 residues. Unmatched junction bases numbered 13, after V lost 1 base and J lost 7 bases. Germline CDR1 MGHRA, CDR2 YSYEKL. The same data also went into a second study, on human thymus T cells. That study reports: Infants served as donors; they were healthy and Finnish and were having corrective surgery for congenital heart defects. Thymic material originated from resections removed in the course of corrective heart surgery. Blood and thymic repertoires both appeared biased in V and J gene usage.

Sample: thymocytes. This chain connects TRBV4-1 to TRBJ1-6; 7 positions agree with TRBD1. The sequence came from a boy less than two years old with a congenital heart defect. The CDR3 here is CASSQGRMLQGKNSPLHF. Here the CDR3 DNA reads TGCGCCAGCAGCCAAGGACGAATGCTACAGGGGAAGAATTCACCCCTCCACTTT.